The 17 T cell receptor beta chains below come from one sample, sequenced in a study of shared clonotypes between healthy human individuals. The method was immunoSEQ multiplex PCR; TCRdb's version includes in-frame clones alone and lacks a portion of them. The sample contains approximately 1.4 million clones, about 98% of which appear only once. The material sequenced was naive CD4+ T cells sorted from blood. As for subset: CD45RA+ positively selected. The receptor set was obtained from a man aged 25 to 45 in good health.

This chain links TRBV18 with TRBJ1-1; tentatively, D is TRBD1 (6 bases). Germline CDR1 is KGHSH and CDR2 is LQKENI. V was cut by 4 bases and J by 3 bases, with 12 bases left in between. The CDR3 is 14 amino acids. CDR3 sequence reads: CASSRNRVDTEAFF. CDR3 bases: TGTGCCAGCTCACGTAACAGGGTAGACACTGAAGCTTTCTTT. Complete variable domain (other parts from reference TRBV18 and TRBJ1-1): NAGVMQNPRHLVRRRGQEARLRCSPMKGHSHVYWYRQLPEEGLKFMVYLQKENIIDESGMPKERFSAEFPKEGPSILRIQQVVRGDSAAYFCASSRNRVDTEAFFGQGTRLTVV.

This clone has just one count. The chain has TRBV9 and TRBJ2-2; D is perhaps TRBD1 (6 bases). This CDR3 comprises 15 residues. Trimming cost V 2 bases and J 3 bases, with 11 bases left between them. Germline V gives CDR1 SGDLS, CDR2 YYNGEE. CDR3 in amino acids: CASSVNPGDTGELFF. DNA of the CDR3: TGTGCCAGCAGCGTTAACCCAGGGGACACCGGGGAGCTGTTTTTT.

A note on this clone: The same CDR3 arises from other DNA sequences in this sample as well. The genes are TRBV5-4 and TRBJ2-3; D uncertain. V was cut by 2 bases and J by 0 bases, with 4 bases left in between. Germline assignment: CDR1 SGHNT and CDR2 YYREEE (reference sequence). The CDR3 has 13 amino acids. The CDR3 reads CASSFPSTDTQYF. CDR3 DNA sequence: TGTGCCAGCAGCTTCCCCAGCACAGATACGCAGTATTTT.

The chain's CDR3 is CASSRGTSGGPIYNEQFF. CDR3 DNA sequence: TGTGCCAGCAGCCGTGGCACCTCGGGTGGGCCGATTTACAATGAGCAGTTCTTC. The chain employs TRBV7-2 and TRBJ2-1; no clear D. The CDR3 sequence is 18 residues long. V was pared by 5 bases and J by 4 bases, with 24 bases between. The germline V gene has CDR1 SGHTA and CDR2 FQGNSA.

About this clone: One junction end does not reproduce the germline sequence, and a read error may be involved. J is TRBJ2-1 and V is TRBV28; 10 positions agree with TRBD1. Looked up from germline, CDR1 is MDHEN and CDR2 is SYDVKM. This CDR3 region has 12 residues. The CDR3 DNA reads TGTGCCAGCAGTTCTGGACAGGGGGGCTCTCTCTTC. Its protein product is CASSSGQGGSLF.

The V call is TRBV4-3, the J call TRBJ1-5; D unclear. V was clipped by 0 bases and J by 1 base, with 7 bases between them. Germline V CDR1 and CDR2: LGHNA, YSLEER. The CDR3 sequence is 15 residues long. Here the CDR3 reads CASSQERGSNQPQHF. The CDR3 DNA sequence: TGCGCCAGCAGCCAAGAACGTGGCAGCAATCAGCCCCAGCATTTT.

The chain carries TRBV7-6 and TRBJ1-1; tentatively, D is TRBD1 (5 bases). This CDR3 spans 15 amino acids. Germline values: CDR1 SGHVS, CDR2 FNYEAQ. The V gene lost 4 bases and the J gene lost 1 base, with 13 bases spanning the gap. CDR3 nucleotides: TGTGCCAGCAGCTCTGGGGGGGGTTGGAACACTGAAGCTTTCTTT. This translates into CASSSGGGWNTEAFF.

CDR3 residues: CASRVGGSYEQYF. As DNA, the CDR3 is TGTGCCAGCAGGGTGGGGGGCTCCTACGAGCAGTACTTC. This chain joins TRBV2 and TRBJ2-7, with D possibly being TRBD2 (6 bases). There are 13 residues in the CDR3. The V end lost 6 bases, the J end lost 0 bases, and 9 bases lay between the germline ends. Germline V gene lookup returns CDR1 SNHLY and CDR2 FYNNEI.

The chain has TRBV19 and TRBJ2-7; D perhaps matches TRBD1 (5 bases). Germline loops: CDR1 LNHDA, CDR2 SQIVND (reference sequence). Trimming cost V 3 bases and J 7 bases, with 16 bases left between them. The CDR3 consists of 14 residues. The CDR3 DNA reads TGTGCCAGTAGTATGGACATAACCATGAGGGAGCAGTACTTC. Its translation is CASSMDITMREQYF.

This rearrangement joins TRBV5-4 to TRBJ1-4; D perhaps matches TRBD1 (5 bases). The CDR3 is made up of 16 amino acids. V lost 4 bases and J 5 bases, leaving 18 bases between the germline ends. Germline CDR1 reads SGHNT; CDR2 reads YYREEE (reference sequence). CDR3 residues: CASSQSPQGTNEKLFF. The CDR3 DNA reads as TGTGCCAGCAGCCAATCACCGCAGGGAACGAATGAAAAACTGTTTTTT.

The chain uses TRBV9 and TRBJ2-7; perhaps TRBD2 as D (7 bases). There are 14 residues in the CDR3. CDR1 is SGDLS, CDR2 YYNGEE, per germline. The germline V and J ends were trimmed by 4 bases and 3 bases, with 14 bases remaining between them. The chain's CDR3 is CASSRGGADYEQYF. The CDR3 nucleotides are TGTGCCAGCAGCCGTGGGGGGGCCGACTACGAGCAGTACTTC.

V gene TRBV20-1 combines with J gene TRBJ2-3; D is undetermined. Germline CDR1 reads DFQATT; CDR2 reads SNEGSKA (reference sequence). This CDR3 contains 11 residues. V was shortened by 6 bases and J by 4 bases, with 8 bases between the two germline ends. Here the CDR3 reads CSALWADTQYF. The CDR3, as DNA: TGCAGTGCCCTCTGGGCAGATACGCAGTATTTT.

This rearrangement joins TRBV27 to TRBJ1-4; D is possibly TRBD1 (5 bases). Germline-derived CDR1 and CDR2 are MNHEY and SMNVEV (reference sequence). The CDR3 has 17 residues. Trimming took 2 bases from V and 4 from J, leaving 17 bases between them. CDR3 coding DNA: TGTGCCAGCAGTTTAAAGGGTATCAGGGAAGTTAATGAAAAACTGTTTTTT. This encodes CASSLKGIREVNEKLFF.

The chain uses TRBV6-4 and TRBJ2-3; D perhaps matches TRBD2 (5 bases). V lost 6 bases to trimming and J lost 3 bases, with 13 bases between them. CDR1 and CDR2 from the germline V gene are MRHNA and SNTAGT. There are 14 residues in the CDR3. This CDR3 is CASRMRAGTDTQYF. Here the CDR3 DNA reads TGTGCCAGCAGAATGAGGGCAGGAACAGATACGCAGTATTTT.

The V and J genes are TRBV27 and TRBJ2-1; D is perhaps TRBD2 (5 bases). The CDR3 runs to 14 residues. Trimming removed 7 bases at V and 1 base at J, with 11 bases between. Per germline, CDR1 MNHEY and CDR2 SMNVEV (reference sequence). This CDR3 is CASKGGPSYNEQFF. The CDR3, as DNA: TGTGCCAGCAAAGGCGGGCCTTCCTACAATGAGCAGTTCTTC.

J is TRBJ2-7 and V is TRBV18; tentatively, D is TRBD1 or TRBD2 (5 bases each). In germline, CDR1 is KGHSH, CDR2 LQKENI. The V and J ends lost 2 bases and 0 bases respectively, with 11 bases between them. The CDR3 contains 15 residues. Written as DNA, the CDR3 is TGTGCCAGCTCACCAACGGGGCGAAGCTCCTACGAGCAGTACTTC. Protein: CASSPTGRSSYEQYF.

The chain combines TRBV9 with TRBJ2-3; D is ambiguous. Germline values: CDR1 SGDLS, CDR2 YYNGEE. The CDR3 length is 14 residues. Trimming shortened V by 3 bases and J by 5 bases, and 13 bases separated the two germline ends. The CDR3 here is CASSGLNPRDTQYF. CDR3 coding DNA: TGTGCCAGCAGCGGGTTAAACCCTCGAGATACGCAGTATTTT.